The 21 T cell receptor beta chains given below trace back to one sample, sequenced in a study of shared clonotypes between healthy human individuals. Here immunoSEQ multiplex PCR was the method, and the copy in TCRdb shows in-frame clones only, minus some. The table has approximately 620,000 clones, roughly 97% seen once. What was sequenced was naive CD4+ T cells sorted from blood. Subset: CD45RA+ positively selected. The source of these receptors is a woman in her twenties or thirties in good health.

The V call is TRBV5-4, the J call TRBJ2-3; 10 nucleotides line up with TRBD1. Germline V gene sequence: CDR1 SGHNT, CDR2 YYREEE (reference sequence). The J segment lost 6 bases and the V segment lost 3 bases, leaving 4 bases of the junction unmatched. The CDR3 runs 14 residues. As DNA, the CDR3 is TGTGCCAGCAGCTGGGGACAGGGGCTGGATACGCAGTATTTT. It yields the protein CASSWGQGLDTQYF.

This chain connects TRBV9 to TRBJ2-3, with 7 bases identical to TRBD1. The CDR3 is 14 residues long. The germline gives CDR1 SGDLS, CDR2 YYNGEE. V lost 3 bases, J lost 4 bases, and 5 bases stayed unmatched. The CDR3 region is CASSARQGSDTQYF. The CDR3 DNA is TGTGCCAGCAGCGCCCGACAGGGTTCAGATACGCAGTATTTT.

This chain links TRBV28 with TRBJ1-5; 7 bases line up with TRBD1. CDR1 MDHEN and CDR2 SYDVKM come from the germline V gene. Germline trimming cut 4 bases from V and 7 bases from J; bases unmatched to any gene: 10. CDR3 length equals 15 residues. The CDR3 nucleotides are TGTGCCAGCAGTTCGGCAACAGGGGCGTACCAGCCCCAGCATTTT. Translating it yields CASSSATGAYQPQHF.

The chain recombines TRBV5-1 with TRBJ2-7; maybe TRBD2 (5 bases). This CDR3 is built from 14 residues. V lost 5 bases and J lost 2, with 14 bases in between. Germline values: CDR1 SGHRS, CDR2 YFSETQ. The CDR3 coding sequence is TGCGCCAGCAGTTTTAATAGCGAAACCTACGAGCAGTACTTC. It codes for CASSFNSETYEQYF.

The chain links TRBV6-5 to TRBJ2-7; D could derive from TRBD1 or TRBD2 (5 bases each). The germline CDR1 and CDR2 sequences are MNHEY and SVGAGI. The V and J ends lost 6 bases and 5 bases respectively, with 20 bases between them. This CDR3 is built from 15 residues. The CDR3 nucleotides read TGTGCCAGCAGGGGGTCGGCAGGGAGTGTCAACGAGCAGTACTTC. It is translated as CASRGSAGSVNEQYF.

The CDR3: CASSLFLAGGNNEQFF. In nucleotides, the CDR3 is TGTGCCAGCAGCTTATTTCTAGCGGGAGGGAACAATGAGCAGTTCTTC. The V gene is TRBV7-3, the J gene TRBJ2-1; TRBD2 matches 12 bases. The CDR3 covers 16 residues. The germline CDR1 and CDR2 sequences are SGHTA and FQGTGA. V was pared by 2 bases and J by 5 bases, with 4 bases of the junction left unmatched.

The chain uses TRBV25-1 and TRBJ2-5, with D uncertain. The germline CDR1 and CDR2 sequences are MGHDK and SYGVNS. This CDR3 has 13 amino acids. V was shortened by 1 base and J by 11 bases, with 14 bases between the two germline ends. CDR3 DNA: TGTGCCAGCAGTGAATCTTCCCCCTGGCCGCAGTACTTC. Its translation is CASSESSPWPQYF.

This CDR3 is CASSQGRRTEAFF. The CDR3 nucleotides are TGTGCCAGCAGCCAGGGACGTAGAACTGAAGCTTTCTTT. The rearrangement uses TRBV4-2 and TRBJ1-1; tentative D call: TRBD1 (5 bases). There are 13 residues in the CDR3. CDR1 and CDR2 from the germline V gene are LGHNA and YNFKEQ. V lost 3 bases to trimming and J lost 5 bases, with 10 bases between them.

The chain combines TRBV7-3 with TRBJ2-3; D possibly corresponds to TRBD2 (6 bases). V was shortened by 8 bases and J by 3 bases, with 12 bases between the two germline ends. This CDR3 is built from 13 residues. The germline CDR1 and CDR2 sequences are SGHTA and FQGTGA. CDR3 nucleotides: TGTGCCAGCGGGGAAGGGAGGACAGATACGCAGTATTTT. It translates to CASGEGRTDTQYF.

The V gene is TRBV27, the J gene TRBJ1-1; tentatively, D is TRBD1 (5 bases). Trimming removed 6 bases from V and 1 base from J, with 24 bases in between. CDR1 is MNHEY, CDR2 SMNVEV, per germline (reference sequence). This CDR3 spans 18 amino acids. CDR3 DNA sequence: TGTGCCAGCAGAAACCTTGCCCGGAAGGGGACGACGAACACTGAAGCTTTCTTT. Translated: CASRNLARKGTTNTEAFF.

About this clone itself: Other DNA sequences in this specimen translate into the identical CDR3. The chain's CDR3 is CAWSGYNEQFF. The CDR3 region has the DNA TGTGCCTGGAGCGGGTACAATGAGCAGTTCTTC. The chain employs TRBV30 and TRBJ2-1; D uncertain. There are 11 residues in the CDR3. The germline CDR1 and CDR2 sequences are GTSNPN and SVGIG (reference sequence). The V gene lost 3 bases and the J gene lost 4 bases, with 4 bases spanning the gap.

This chain uses TRBV7-9 with TRBJ2-1, with D perhaps TRBD1 (5 bases). From germline, CDR1 is SEHNR and CDR2 FQNEAQ (reference sequence). The CDR3 sequence is 14 residues long. Trimming took off 9 bases at V and 7 bases at J, with 19 bases between the two ends. The chain's CDR3 is CASYWGQGKNEQFF. The DNA of the CDR3 is TGTGCCAGTTACTGGGGCCAGGGAAAGAATGAGCAGTTCTTC.

The gene calls are TRBV7-3 and TRBJ2-1, with 9 bases aligning to TRBD2. Germline V CDR1 and CDR2: SGHTA, FQGTGA. This CDR3 has 16 residues. V shed 2 bases and J 7 bases; nucleotides not matched to a gene: 9. The CDR3 DNA follows: TGTGCCAGCAGCTTACGCGGCGGGAGGGCCAAAAATGAGCAGTTCTTC. Amino acids: CASSLRGGRAKNEQFF.

The chain carries TRBV11-3 and TRBJ1-1, with no clear D. The V end lost 3 bases, the J end lost 4 bases, and 9 bases lay between the germline ends. The CDR3 extends over 13 amino acids. Germline V gene lookup returns CDR1 SGHNT and CDR2 YENEEA. The chain's CDR3 is CASSLKVGTEAFF. The DNA of the CDR3 is TGTGCCAGCAGCTTGAAAGTGGGCACTGAAGCTTTCTTT.

This clone was counted between two and nine times. DNA of the CDR3: TGTGCCAGCAGCTTAGTGATGCAGGGGGCGAACACTGAAGCTTTCTTT. Protein: CASSLVMQGANTEAFF. This chain uses TRBV11-2 with TRBJ1-1; 8 bases line up with TRBD1. V was clipped by 1 base and J by 1 base; unmatched bases: 5. The CDR3 has 16 residues. Per germline, CDR1 SGHAT and CDR2 FQNNGV.

CDR3 residues: CASSREGFPYEQYF. In DNA, the CDR3 is TGCGCCAGCAGCCGTGAGGGGTTTCCCTACGAGCAGTACTTC. This chain uses TRBV5-1 with TRBJ2-7; D is perhaps TRBD1 or TRBD2 (5 bases each). This CDR3 comprises 14 residues. Germline values: CDR1 SGHRS, CDR2 YFSETQ. V lost 4 bases and J lost 2, with 13 bases in between.

The CDR3 coding sequence is TGTGCCAGCAGTGGGACAGGGGAGCCCTACGAGCAGTACTTC. Encoded protein: CASSGTGEPYEQYF. This chain connects TRBV25-1 to TRBJ2-7; TRBD1 matches at 9 bases. Germline CDR1 is MGHDK and CDR2 is SYGVNS. The CDR3 totals 14 residues. Trimming took 4 bases from V and 2 from J; bases not matched to a gene: 3.

The chain carries TRBV10-1 and TRBJ1-2, with D perhaps matching TRBD1 (5 bases). Germline CDR1 WNHNN, CDR2 SYGVQD (reference sequence). V was trimmed by 2 bases and J by 4 bases, leaving 8 bases between them. The CDR3 consists of 13 residues. The CDR3 DNA sequence: TGCGCCAGCAGTGAGCAGGGTCCCTATGGCTACACCTTC. Protein product: CASSEQGPYGYTF.

V usage is TRBV10-3 and J usage is TRBJ1-2; the D is unclear. The V gene's germline CDR1 is ENHRY and CDR2 SYGVKD. The V gene lost 0 bases and the J gene lost 8 bases, with 7 bases spanning the gap. This CDR3 has 12 amino acids. The CDR3 loop reads CAISESEAGYTF. Written as DNA, the CDR3 is TGTGCCATCAGTGAGTCGGAAGCCGGCTACACCTTC.

The chain couples TRBV19 to TRBJ1-5; no reliable D call. The CDR3 contains 14 residues. The V end was cut by 8 bases, the J end by 1 base, with 12 bases between. Germline assignment: CDR1 LNHDA and CDR2 SQIVND (reference sequence). CDR3 region: CASVSYGSNQPQHF. The CDR3 nucleotides are TGTGCCAGTGTATCGTATGGGAGCAATCAGCCCCAGCATTTT.

The gene calls are TRBV28 and TRBJ2-1; unclear D gene. The CDR3 contains 16 residues. Trimming left V 7 bases short and J 7 bases short, with 23 bases between. Germline CDR1 and CDR2: MDHEN and SYDVKM. DNA for the CDR3: TGTGCCAGCACTCCCCGTCGGTGGAGAATTGATAATGAGCAGTTCTTC. Its protein is CASTPRRWRIDNEQFF.